The 6 T cell receptor beta chains below come from one sample, sequenced in a study of blood T cell repertoires in COVID-19. The repertoire was sequenced with immunoSEQ multiplex PCR; TCRdb's copy has only in-frame clones and lacks some. Seen here are roughly 200,000 clones, approximately 86% observed once, and the top ten hold roughly 4%. The sequenced material came from PBMCs or T cells enriched from blood (not recorded which). The receptors were sampled from a woman aged 30 to 39 who had been exposed to COVID-19.

The V call is TRBV5-6, the J call TRBJ1-6; D is unclear. Trimming stripped 0 bases from V and 9 bases from J, with 13 bases between. Germline lookup yields CDR1 SGHDT and CDR2 YYEEEE. This CDR3 is built from 15 residues. The CDR3 is CASSLDISTLSPLHF. CDR3 in DNA: TGTGCCAGCAGCTTGGACATTTCCACCCTTTCACCCCTCCACTTT.

The CDR3 reads CASCVGLAGGILTDTQYF. The CDR3 coding sequence is TGTGCCAGCTGCGTAGGACTAGCGGGGGGCATACTCACAGATACGCAGTATTTT. This rearrangement joins TRBV7-3 to TRBJ2-3, with 14 bases lining up with TRBD2. Germline loops: CDR1 SGHTA, CDR2 FQGTGA. The CDR3 runs 18 residues. V dropped 8 bases and J dropped 2; count of bases not matched to a gene: 12.

The chain recombines TRBV24-1 with TRBJ1-5; 7 nucleotides agree with TRBD1. Germline values: CDR1 KGHDR, CDR2 SFDVKD. Losses at the gene ends were 5 bases for V and 7 bases for J; bases not matched to a gene: 7. CDR3 length: 14 residues. The CDR3 is CATSVGGSAQPQHF. The CDR3 region has the DNA TGTGCCACCAGTGTAGGGGGCTCGGCGCAGCCCCAGCATTTT.

The chain is built from TRBV3-1 (or the pseudogene TRBV3-2) and TRBJ1-1; 9 bases map to TRBD1. V lost 2 bases, J lost 2 bases, and 15 bases stayed unmatched. Looked up from germline, CDR1 is LGHDT and CDR2 is YNNKEL (reference sequence). CDR3 length: 19 residues. CDR3 DNA sequence: TGTGCCAGCAGCCAAAGGTTGGCCCAGGGACAGGGCGCAAACACTGAAGCTTTCTTT. Its translation is CASSQRLAQGQGANTEAFF.

As DNA, the CDR3 is TGTGCCAGCAGCTTAGCAAAATCTTTACAGGGGACGAACACTGAAGCTTTCTTT. Translating it yields CASSLAKSLQGTNTEAFF. The chain uses TRBV11-2 and TRBJ1-1; 7 bases line up with TRBD1. The V segment lost 1 base and the J segment 1 base; nucleotides outside the gene matches: 12. CDR3 length: 18 residues. CDR1 is SGHAT and CDR2 is FQNNGV in the germline V gene.

J is TRBJ1-6 and V is TRBV19, with D perhaps matching TRBD1 (6 bases). Germline CDR1 reads LNHDA; CDR2 reads SQIVND (reference sequence). V was shortened by 6 bases and J by 5 bases, with 17 bases between the two germline ends. This CDR3 region has 16 residues. CDR3 protein: CASRQQGTLNNSPLHF. The CDR3 DNA sequence: TGTGCCAGTAGGCAACAGGGCACCCTCAATAATTCACCCCTCCACTTT.